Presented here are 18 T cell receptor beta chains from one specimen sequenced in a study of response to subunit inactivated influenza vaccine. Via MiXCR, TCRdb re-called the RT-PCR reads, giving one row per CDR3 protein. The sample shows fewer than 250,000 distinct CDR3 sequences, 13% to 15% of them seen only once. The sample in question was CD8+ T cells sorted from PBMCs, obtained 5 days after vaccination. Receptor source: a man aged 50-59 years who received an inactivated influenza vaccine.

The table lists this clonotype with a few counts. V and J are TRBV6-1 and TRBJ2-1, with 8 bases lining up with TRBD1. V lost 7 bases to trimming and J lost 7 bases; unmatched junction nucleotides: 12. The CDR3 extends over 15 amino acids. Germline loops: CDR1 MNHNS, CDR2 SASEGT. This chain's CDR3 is CASNPGQAPWNEQFF. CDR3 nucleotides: TGTGCCAGCAACCCGGGACAGGCCCCATGGAATGAGCAGTTCTTC.

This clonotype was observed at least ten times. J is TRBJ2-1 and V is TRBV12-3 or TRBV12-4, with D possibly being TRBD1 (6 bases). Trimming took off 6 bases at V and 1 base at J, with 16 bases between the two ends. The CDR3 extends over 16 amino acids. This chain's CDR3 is CASSPAFTGSYNEQFF. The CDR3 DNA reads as TGTGCCAGCAGCCCGGCGTTTACAGGGTCCTACAATGAGCAGTTCTTC.

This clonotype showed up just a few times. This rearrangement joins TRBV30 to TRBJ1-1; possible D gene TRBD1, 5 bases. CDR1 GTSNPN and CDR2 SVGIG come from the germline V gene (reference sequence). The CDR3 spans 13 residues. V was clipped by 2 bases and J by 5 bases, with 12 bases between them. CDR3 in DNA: TGTGCCTGGAGTTGGCAGGGCGGGACTGAAGCTTTCTTT. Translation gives CAWSWQGGTEAFF.

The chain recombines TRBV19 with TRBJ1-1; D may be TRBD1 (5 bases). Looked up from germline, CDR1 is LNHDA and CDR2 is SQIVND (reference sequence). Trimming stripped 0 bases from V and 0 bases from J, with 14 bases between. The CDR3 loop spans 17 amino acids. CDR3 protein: CASSIDPWTRVNTEAFF. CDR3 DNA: TGTGCCAGTAGTATAGATCCCTGGACACGGGTGAACACTGAAGCTTTCTTT.

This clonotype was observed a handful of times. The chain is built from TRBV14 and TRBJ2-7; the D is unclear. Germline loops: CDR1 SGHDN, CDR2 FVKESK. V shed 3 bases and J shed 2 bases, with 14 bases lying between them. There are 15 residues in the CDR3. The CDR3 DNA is TGTGCCAGCAGCCATTTACCGACAATGACCTACGAGCAGTACTTC. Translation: CASSHLPTMTYEQYF.

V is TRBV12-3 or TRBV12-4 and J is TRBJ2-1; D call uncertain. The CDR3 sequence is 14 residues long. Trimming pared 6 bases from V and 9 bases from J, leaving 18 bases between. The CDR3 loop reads CASSPSQRAVEQFF. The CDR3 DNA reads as TGTGCCAGCAGCCCCAGTCAAAGGGCCGTTGAGCAGTTCTTC.

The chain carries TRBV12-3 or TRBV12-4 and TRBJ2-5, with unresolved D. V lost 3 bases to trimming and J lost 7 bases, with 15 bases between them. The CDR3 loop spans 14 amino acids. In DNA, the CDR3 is TGTGCCAGCAGTTTTGAAGGGAATCGGGTGACCCAGTACTTC. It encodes CASSFEGNRVTQYF.

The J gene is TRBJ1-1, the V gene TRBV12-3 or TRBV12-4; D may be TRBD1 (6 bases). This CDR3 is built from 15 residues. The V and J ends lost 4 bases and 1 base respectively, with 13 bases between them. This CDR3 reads CASSSSRTENTEAFF. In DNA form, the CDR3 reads TGTGCCAGCAGTTCCTCCCGGACAGAGAACACTGAAGCTTTCTTT.

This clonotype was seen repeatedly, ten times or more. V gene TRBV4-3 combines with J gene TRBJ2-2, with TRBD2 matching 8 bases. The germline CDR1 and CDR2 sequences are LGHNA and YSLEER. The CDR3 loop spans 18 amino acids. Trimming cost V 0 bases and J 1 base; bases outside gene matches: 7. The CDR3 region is CASSQDGPGGENTGELFF. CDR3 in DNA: TGCGCCAGCAGCCAAGATGGACCGGGGGGGGAGAACACCGGGGAGCTGTTTTTT.

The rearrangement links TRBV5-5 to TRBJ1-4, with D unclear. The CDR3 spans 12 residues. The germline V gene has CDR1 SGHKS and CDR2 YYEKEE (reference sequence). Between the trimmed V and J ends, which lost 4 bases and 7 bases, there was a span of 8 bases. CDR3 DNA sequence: TGTGCCAGCAGCAAGGACGGTGAAAAACTGTTTTTT. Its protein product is CASSKDGEKLFF.

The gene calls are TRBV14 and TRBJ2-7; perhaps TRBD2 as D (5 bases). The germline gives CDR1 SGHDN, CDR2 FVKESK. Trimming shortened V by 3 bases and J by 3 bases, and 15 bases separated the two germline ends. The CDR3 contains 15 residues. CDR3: CASSHPLRGNYEQYF. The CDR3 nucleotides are TGTGCCAGCAGCCATCCTTTAAGAGGGAACTACGAGCAGTACTTC.

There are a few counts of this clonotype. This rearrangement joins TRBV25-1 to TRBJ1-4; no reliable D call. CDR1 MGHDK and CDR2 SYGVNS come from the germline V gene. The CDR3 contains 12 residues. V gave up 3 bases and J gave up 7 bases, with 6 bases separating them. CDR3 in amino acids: CASSEGREKLFF. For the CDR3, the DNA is TGTGCCAGCAGTGAGGGTCGTGAAAAACTGTTTTTT.

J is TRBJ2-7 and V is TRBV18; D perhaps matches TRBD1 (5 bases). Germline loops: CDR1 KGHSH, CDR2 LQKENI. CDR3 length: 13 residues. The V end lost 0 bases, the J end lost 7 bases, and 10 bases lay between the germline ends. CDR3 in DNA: TGTGCCAGCTCACCACCGGGGCCTAGGGAGCAGTACTTC. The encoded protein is CASSPPGPREQYF.

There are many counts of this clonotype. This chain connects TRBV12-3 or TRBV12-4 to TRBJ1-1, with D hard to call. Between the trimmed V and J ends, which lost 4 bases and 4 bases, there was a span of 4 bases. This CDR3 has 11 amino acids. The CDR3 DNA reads TGTGCCAGCAGTTGGTCCACTGAAGCTTTCTTT. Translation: CASSWSTEAFF.

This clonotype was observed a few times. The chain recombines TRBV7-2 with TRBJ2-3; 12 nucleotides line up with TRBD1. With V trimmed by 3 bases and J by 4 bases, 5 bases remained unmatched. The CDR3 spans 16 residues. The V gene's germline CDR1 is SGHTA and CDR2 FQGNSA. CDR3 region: CASSFSGTGGPDTQYF. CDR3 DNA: TGTGCCAGCAGCTTTTCCGGGACAGGGGGCCCAGATACGCAGTATTTT.

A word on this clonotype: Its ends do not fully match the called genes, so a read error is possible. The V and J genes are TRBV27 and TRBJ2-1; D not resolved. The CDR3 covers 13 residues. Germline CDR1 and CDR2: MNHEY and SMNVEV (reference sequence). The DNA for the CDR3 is TGTGCCAGCAGTTTAAGTTCCTTCAATGAGCAGTTCTTC. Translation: CASSLSSFNEQFF.

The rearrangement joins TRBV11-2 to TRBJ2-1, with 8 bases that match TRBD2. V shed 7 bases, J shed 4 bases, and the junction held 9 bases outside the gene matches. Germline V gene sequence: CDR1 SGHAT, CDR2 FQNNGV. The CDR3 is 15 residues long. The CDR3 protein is CASTPGLGGYNEQFF. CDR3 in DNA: TGTGCCAGCACCCCGGGACTAGGTGGTTACAATGAGCAGTTCTTC.

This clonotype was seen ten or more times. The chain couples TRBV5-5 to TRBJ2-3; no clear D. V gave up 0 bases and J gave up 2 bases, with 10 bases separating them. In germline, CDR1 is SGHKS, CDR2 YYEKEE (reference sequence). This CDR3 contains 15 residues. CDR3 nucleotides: TGTGCCAGCAGCTTGGCCTCATATTACACAGATACGCAGTATTTT. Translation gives CASSLASYYTDTQYF. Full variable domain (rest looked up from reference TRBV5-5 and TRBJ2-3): DAGVTQSPTHLIKTRGQQVTLRCSPISGHKSVSWYQQVLGQGPQFIFQYYEKEERGRGNFPDRFSARQFPNYSSELNVNALLLGDSALYLCASSLASYYTDTQYFGPGTRLTVL.